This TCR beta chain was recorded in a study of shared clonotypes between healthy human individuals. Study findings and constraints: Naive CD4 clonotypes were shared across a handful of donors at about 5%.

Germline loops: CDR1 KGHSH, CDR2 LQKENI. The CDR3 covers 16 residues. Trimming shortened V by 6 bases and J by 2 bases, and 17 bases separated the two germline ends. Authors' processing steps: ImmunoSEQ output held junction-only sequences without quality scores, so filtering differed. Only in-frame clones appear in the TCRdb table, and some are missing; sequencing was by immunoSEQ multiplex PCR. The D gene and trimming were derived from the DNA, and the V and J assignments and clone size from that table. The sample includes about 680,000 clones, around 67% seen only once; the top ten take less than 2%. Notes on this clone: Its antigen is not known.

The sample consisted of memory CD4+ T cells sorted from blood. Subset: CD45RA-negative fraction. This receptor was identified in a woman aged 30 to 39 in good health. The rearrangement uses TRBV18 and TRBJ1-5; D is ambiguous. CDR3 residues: CASSSGVGNRNQPQHF. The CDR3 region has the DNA TGTGCCAGCTCCAGCGGAGTTGGAAATCGCAATCAGCCCCAGCATTTT.